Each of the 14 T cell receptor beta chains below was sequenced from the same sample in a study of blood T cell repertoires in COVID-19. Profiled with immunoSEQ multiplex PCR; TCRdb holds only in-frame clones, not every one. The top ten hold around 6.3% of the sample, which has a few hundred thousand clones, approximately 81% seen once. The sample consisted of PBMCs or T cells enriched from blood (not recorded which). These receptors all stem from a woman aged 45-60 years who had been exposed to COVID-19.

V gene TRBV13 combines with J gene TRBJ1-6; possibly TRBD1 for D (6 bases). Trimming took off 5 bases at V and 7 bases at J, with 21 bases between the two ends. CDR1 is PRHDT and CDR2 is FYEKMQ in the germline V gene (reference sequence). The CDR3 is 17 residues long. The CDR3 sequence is CASSGTFSSVQNSPLHF. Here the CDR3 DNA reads TGTGCCAGCAGCGGGACATTCAGCTCCGTCCAAAATTCACCCCTCCACTTT.

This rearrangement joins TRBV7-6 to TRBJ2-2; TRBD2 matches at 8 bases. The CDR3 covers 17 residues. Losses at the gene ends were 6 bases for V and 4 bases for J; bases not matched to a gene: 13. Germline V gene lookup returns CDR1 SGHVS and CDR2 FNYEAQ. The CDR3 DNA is TGTGCCAGCAGAGTGGCACGGGGGGGATCTTCCACCGGGGAGCTGTTTTTT. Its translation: CASRVARGGSSTGELFF. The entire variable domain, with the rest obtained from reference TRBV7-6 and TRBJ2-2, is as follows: GAGVSQSPRYKVTKRGQDVALRCDPISGHVSLYWYRQALGQGPEFLTYFNYEAQQDKSGLPNDRFSAERPEGSISTLTIQRTEQRDSAMYRCASRVARGGSSTGELFFGEGSRLTVL.

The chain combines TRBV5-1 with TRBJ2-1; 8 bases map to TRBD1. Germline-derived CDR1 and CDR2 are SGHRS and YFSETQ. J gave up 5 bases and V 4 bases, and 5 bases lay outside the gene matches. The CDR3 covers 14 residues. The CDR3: CASSPRTGNNEQFF. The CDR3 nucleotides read TGCGCCAGCAGCCCACGGACAGGGAACAATGAGCAGTTCTTC.

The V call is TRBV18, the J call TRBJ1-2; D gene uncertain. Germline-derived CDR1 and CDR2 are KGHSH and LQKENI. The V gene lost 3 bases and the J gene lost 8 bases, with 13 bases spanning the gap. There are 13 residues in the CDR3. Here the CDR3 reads CASSPGLGSGYTF. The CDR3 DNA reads TGTGCCAGCTCACCCGGACTTGGAAGCGGCTACACCTTC.

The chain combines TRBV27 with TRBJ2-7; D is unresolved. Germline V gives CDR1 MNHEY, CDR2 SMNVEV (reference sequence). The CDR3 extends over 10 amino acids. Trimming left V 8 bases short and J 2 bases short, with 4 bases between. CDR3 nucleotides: TGTGCCAGCGGCCCCTACGAGCAGTACTTC. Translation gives CASGPYEQYF.

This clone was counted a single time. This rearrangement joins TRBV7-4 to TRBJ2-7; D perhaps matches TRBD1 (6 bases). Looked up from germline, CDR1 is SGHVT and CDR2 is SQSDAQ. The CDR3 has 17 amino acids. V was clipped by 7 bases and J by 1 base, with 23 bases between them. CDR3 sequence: CASIPLGRTALSYEQYF. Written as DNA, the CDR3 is TGTGCCAGCATCCCCTTAGGCCGGACAGCCCTTTCCTACGAGCAGTACTTC.

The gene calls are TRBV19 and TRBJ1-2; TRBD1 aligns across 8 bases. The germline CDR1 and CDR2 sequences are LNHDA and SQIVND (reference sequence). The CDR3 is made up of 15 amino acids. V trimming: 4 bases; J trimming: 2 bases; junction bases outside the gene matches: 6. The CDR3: CASSTRTGPNYGYTF. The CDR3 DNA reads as TGTGCCAGTAGTACTCGGACAGGGCCAAACTATGGCTACACCTTC.

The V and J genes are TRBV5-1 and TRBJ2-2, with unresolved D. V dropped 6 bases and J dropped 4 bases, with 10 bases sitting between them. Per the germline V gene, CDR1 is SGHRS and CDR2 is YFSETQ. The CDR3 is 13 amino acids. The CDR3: CASTLFPTGELFF. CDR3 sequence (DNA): TGCGCCAGCACCCTGTTCCCCACCGGGGAGCTGTTTTTT.

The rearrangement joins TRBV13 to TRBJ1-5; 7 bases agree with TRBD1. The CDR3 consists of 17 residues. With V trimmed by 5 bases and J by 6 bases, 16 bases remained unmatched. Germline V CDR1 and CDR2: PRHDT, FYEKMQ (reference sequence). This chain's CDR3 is CASSASTGSGSSQPQHF. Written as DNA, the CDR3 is TGTGCCAGCAGCGCCTCGACAGGGAGTGGGTCCAGTCAGCCCCAGCATTTT.

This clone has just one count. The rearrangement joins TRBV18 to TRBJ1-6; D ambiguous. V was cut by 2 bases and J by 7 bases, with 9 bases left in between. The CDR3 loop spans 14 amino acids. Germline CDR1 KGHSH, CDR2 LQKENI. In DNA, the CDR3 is TGTGCCAGCTCACCAGGGCCAAAGAATTCACCCCTCCACTTT. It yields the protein CASSPGPKNSPLHF.

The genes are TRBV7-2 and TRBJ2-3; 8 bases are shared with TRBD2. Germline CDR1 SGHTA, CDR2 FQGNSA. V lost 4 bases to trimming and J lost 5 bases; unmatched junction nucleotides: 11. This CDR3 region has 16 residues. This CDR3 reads CASSSSSGGGQDTQYF. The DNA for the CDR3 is TGTGCCAGCAGCTCCTCTTCGGGGGGGGGCCAAGATACGCAGTATTTT. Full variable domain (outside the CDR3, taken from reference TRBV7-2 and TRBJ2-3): GAGVSQSPSNKVTEKGKDVELRCDPISGHTALYWYRQSLGQGLEFLIYFQGNSAPDKSGLPSDRFSAERTGGSVSTLTIQRTQQEDSAVYLCASSSSSGGGQDTQYFGPGTRLTVL.

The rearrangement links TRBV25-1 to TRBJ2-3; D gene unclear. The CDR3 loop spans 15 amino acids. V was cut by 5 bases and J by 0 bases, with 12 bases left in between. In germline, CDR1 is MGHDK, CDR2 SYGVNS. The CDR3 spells CASSTFTTSTDTQYF. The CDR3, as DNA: TGTGCCAGCAGTACCTTCACGACTAGCACAGATACGCAGTATTTT.

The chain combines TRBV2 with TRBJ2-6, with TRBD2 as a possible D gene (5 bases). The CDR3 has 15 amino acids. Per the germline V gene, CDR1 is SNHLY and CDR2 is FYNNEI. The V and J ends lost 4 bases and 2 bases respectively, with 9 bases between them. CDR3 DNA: TGTGCCAGCAGTGTGGTCGGGGCTGGGGCCAACGTCCTGACTTTC. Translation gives CASSVVGAGANVLTF.

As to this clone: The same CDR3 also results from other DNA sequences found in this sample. CDR3 in DNA: TGTGCCAGCAGTAGGGGGGGGACTGAAGCTTTCTTT. Protein product: CASSRGGTEAFF. This chain joins TRBV27 and TRBJ1-1; D is possibly TRBD1 (6 bases). The V end was cut by 5 bases, the J end by 5 bases, with 9 bases between. Germline CDR1 reads MNHEY; CDR2 reads SMNVEV (reference sequence). The CDR3 extends over 12 amino acids.